Listed below are T cell receptor beta chains from one sample, sequenced in a study of T cell changes during pregnancy in multiple sclerosis. Libraries were prepared by immunoSEQ multiplex PCR; TCRdb keeps only in-frame clonotypes and omits some of them. The table lists more than 40,000 clones, around 92% of them singletons. The sample was CD8+ T cells from peripheral blood mononuclear cells, taken after pregnancy. These receptors were taken from a female donor with multiple sclerosis, enrolled in a pregnancy study. The CDR3 runs from the conserved cysteine through the conserved F or W. Each record gives: clone size, J gene, D gene, V gene, CDR3 protein, CDR3 DNA. A D gene is named only where the DNA matches it firmly. Only some rows state a clone size, as once, few, many or a class for expanded clones.

NA	TRBJ1-2	NA	TRBV29-1	CSVTGPNYGYTF	TGCAGCGTTACAGGCCCAAACTATGGCTACACCTTC
NA	TRBJ1-1	NA	TRBV4-2	CASSQISNLGRHTEAFF	TGTGCCAGCAGCCAAATATCAAATCTTGGGAGGCACACTGAAGCTTTCTTT
NA	TRBJ1-6	NA	TRBV12-1	CASSLAGTDYNSPLHF	TGTGCCAGCAGCTTGGCTGGGACAGACTATAATTCACCCCTCCACTTT
once	TRBJ2-1	NA	TRBV9	CASSVEASPNNEQFF	TGTGCCAGCAGCGTAGAGGCTAGCCCTAACAATGAGCAGTTCTTC
once	TRBJ2-4	TRBD1	TRBV4-1	CASSQESRTGIRLAKNIQYF	TGCGCCAGCAGCCAAGAATCCAGGACAGGGATTCGCCTAGCCAAAAACATTCAGTACTTC
once	TRBJ2-1	TRBD2	TRBV7-9	CASSRTSGRDPNYNEQFF	TGTGCCAGCAGCCGGACTAGCGGGAGGGACCCGAACTACAATGAGCAGTTCTTC
NA	TRBJ1-3	NA	TRBV20-1	CSVDIGNTIYF	TGCAGTGTGGACATTGGAAACACCATATATTTT
NA	TRBJ2-1	TRBD1	TRBV27	CASSRQGSRSYNEQFF	TGTGCCAGCAGTCGACAGGGTTCTCGGTCCTACAATGAGCAGTTCTTC
NA	TRBJ1-1	NA	TRBV19	CASSMGGRYTEAFF	TGTGCCAGTAGTATGGGAGGGAGGTACACTGAAGCTTTCTTT
many	TRBJ2-5	NA	TRBV4-3	CASSPQTNVGRETQYF	TGCGCCAGCAGCCCCCAGACGAACGTGGGGCGAGAGACCCAGTACTTC
NA	TRBJ2-2	TRBD1	TRBV27	CASSLSRDRATWELFF	TGTGCCAGCAGTTTATCCCGGGACAGGGCTACTTGGGAGCTGTTTTTT
NA	TRBJ1-1	NA	TRBV6-6	CASRILMNTEAFF	TGTGCCAGCAGAATACTTATGAACACTGAAGCTTTCTTT
NA	TRBJ2-1	TRBD2	TRBV7-6	CASSSSGKYNEQFF	TGTGCCAGCAGCTCAAGCGGGAAGTACAATGAGCAGTTCTTC
few	TRBJ2-7	TRBD1	TRBV5-6	CASSTGTAERTYEQYF	TGTGCCAGCAGCACAGGGACAGCGGAGAGGACCTACGAGCAGTACTTC
NA	TRBJ2-3	NA	TRBV9	CASSPGGGTDTQYF	TGTGCCAGCAGCCCCGGCGGAGGCACAGATACGCAGTATTTT
NA	TRBJ2-2	NA	TRBV7-6	CASSSLEGELFF	TGTGCCAGCAGCTCCCTGGAGGGGGAGCTGTTTTTT
NA	TRBJ1-1	NA	TRBV19	CASIVQGYSGSTEAFF	TGTGCCAGTATCGTCCAGGGGTACTCAGGGAGCACTGAAGCTTTCTTT
NA	TRBJ2-1	NA	TRBV5-4	CASSLVGGIVYNEQFF	TGTGCCAGCAGCTTGGTGGGCGGGATCGTCTACAATGAGCAGTTCTTC
once	TRBJ1-3	NA	TRBV13	CASSLGRSGTIYF	TGTGCCAGCAGCTTAGGCCGCTCGGGCACCATATATTTT
NA	TRBJ2-1	NA	TRBV30	CAWSPTSPPYNEQFF	TGTGCCTGGAGCCCAACTAGCCCTCCCTACAATGAGCAGTTCTTC